The T cell receptor (beta chain) under discussion was sequenced for a study of blood T cells in healthy people across ages. CDR1 and CDR2 from the germline V gene are LGHDT and YNNKEL (reference sequence). The CDR3 has 18 amino acids. The trim removed 0 bases at V and 2 bases at J, leaving 7 bases unmatched. The second PCR ran about 6 to 11 cycles with a sample-barcoded 5' primer and J-beta primers. TCRdb reprocessed the 5' RACE reads with MiXCR, giving one entry per CDR3 protein. The sample has approximately 900,000 distinct CDR3 sequences; about 29% are singletons. This clonotype has more than one count but fewer than ten. The data also belong to a second study, concerning T cells of mothers and their children.

The sequencing input was blood. The rearrangement links TRBV3-1 to TRBJ2-1, with 10 positions matching TRBD1. This sequence was found in a woman aged 40-49 years in good health. CDR3 bases: TGTGCCAGCAGCCAAGACCCGCGGACAGGGGGGCCCTACAATGAGCAGTTCTTC. It codes for CASSQDPRTGGPYNEQFF.